The 13 T cell receptor beta chains below all came from one sample that was sequenced in a study of PD-1 blockade in mismatch repair-deficient tumors (dated by TCRdb to about 2017). Receptor libraries were prepared by the immunoSEQ multiplex PCR assay. In TCRdb, the immuneACCESS table is reduced to in-frame sequences with V and J assigned. These tables do not hold every clone; where another copy was compared, an unresolved V gene accounts for under half, and the others remain unexplained. In this sample the table shows about 40,000 clones, 70% to 90% of which occur a single time. The ten largest clonotypes hold 3.5% to 4% of the sample. Sequenced material: peripheral blood, taken less than 95 weeks after starting pembrolizumab. The receptors come from an adult with mismatch repair-deficient cancer.

This rearrangement joins TRBV6-1 to TRBJ2-5; 7 bases agree with TRBD2. Germline CDR1 MNHNS, CDR2 SASEGT. The CDR3 runs to 18 residues. Trimming at V came to 0 bases and at J to 0 bases, leaving 10 bases not matched to a gene. CDR3 coding DNA: TGTGCCAGCAGTGAAGCGAGCCTGGGGAGGGCTTACCAAGAGACCCAGTACTTC. Translation gives CASSEASLGRAYQETQYF.

The CDR3 is CSVVVLRGQETQYF. The DNA of the CDR3 is TGCAGCGTTGTGGTGCTCAGGGGGCAAGAGACCCAGTACTTC. The chain couples TRBV29-1 to TRBJ2-5; TRBD1 matches at 7 bases. V dropped 4 bases and J dropped 2; count of bases not matched to a gene: 7. CDR1 is SQVTM, CDR2 ANQGSEA, per germline. The CDR3 covers 14 residues.

The gene calls are TRBV9 and TRBJ1-2; 7 nucleotides agree with TRBD1. Germline CDR1 SGDLS, CDR2 YYNGEE. J gave up 3 bases and V 3 bases, and 8 bases lay outside the gene matches. This CDR3 is built from 15 residues. The CDR3 nucleotides are TGTGCCAGCAGCGGGGACAGCGCCGGGGACTATGGCTACACCTTC. Translation gives CASSGDSAGDYGYTF.

The genes are TRBV9 and TRBJ2-6, with 8 bases that match TRBD1. With 3 bases clipped from V and 2 bases from J, the junction kept 1 base outside the gene matches. Germline V gene lookup returns CDR1 SGDLS and CDR2 YYNGEE. This CDR3 is 15 amino acids long. CDR3 amino acids: CASSETGAGANVLTF. The CDR3 nucleotides are TGTGCCAGCAGCGAGACAGGGGCTGGGGCCAACGTCCTGACTTTC.

This clone was counted between two and nine times. The gene calls are TRBV19 and TRBJ1-2; tentatively, D is TRBD1 (6 bases). V was shortened by 5 bases and J by 8 bases, with 15 bases between the two germline ends. CDR1 is LNHDA, CDR2 SQIVND, per germline (reference sequence). This CDR3 has 13 residues. CDR3 coding DNA: TGTGCCAGTAGTTCACAGGGTTTTGGAGGCTACACCTTC. Protein product: CASSSQGFGGYTF.

This rearrangement joins TRBV29-1 to TRBJ1-1; D possibly corresponds to TRBD1 (6 bases). Germline V gene lookup returns CDR1 SQVTM and CDR2 ANQGSEA. The CDR3 contains 14 residues. Trimming pared 7 bases from V and 4 bases from J, leaving 19 bases between. The CDR3 bases are TGCAGCGCCCAAAGGGGAGGGGGTGGCACTGAAGCTTTCTTT. It translates to CSAQRGGGGTEAFF.

The V gene is TRBV11-2, the J gene TRBJ2-3; TRBD2 aligns across 11 bases. Germline values: CDR1 SGHAT, CDR2 FQNNGV. The CDR3 consists of 16 residues. V gave up 3 bases and J gave up 2 bases; unmatched junction bases: 4. The CDR3 nucleotides are TGTGCCAGCAGCTTGGGACTAGCGGTTCCCACAGATACGCAGTATTTT. Its translation: CASSLGLAVPTDTQYF.

V is TRBV30 and J is TRBJ2-1, with TRBD2 as a possible D gene (5 bases). Germline V gene data show CDR1 as GTSNPN and CDR2 as SVGIG (reference sequence). The ends were cut back, 3 bases at V and 8 bases at J, with 11 bases in the middle. This CDR3 spans 12 amino acids. CDR3 DNA sequence: TGTGCCTGGAGCCTTAGCGCTGATGAGCAGTTCTTC. Amino acid sequence: CAWSLSADEQFF. Using reference TRBV30 and TRBJ2-1 for the parts outside the CDR3, the full variable domain is SQTIHQWPATLVQPVGSPLSLECTVEGTSNPNLYWYRQAAGRGLQLLFYSVGIGQISSEVPQNLSASRPQDRQFILSSKKLLLSDSGFYLCAWSLSADEQFFGPGTRLTVL.

This chain uses TRBV19 with TRBJ2-7; TRBD1 matches at 7 bases. Trimming at V came to 0 bases and at J to 3 bases, leaving 8 bases not matched to a gene. The CDR3 runs to 16 residues. CDR1 is LNHDA and CDR2 is SQIVND in the germline V gene (reference sequence). Written as DNA, the CDR3 is TGTGCCAGTAGTATAGACACAGGGGCCGTCAGCTACGAGCAGTACTTC. It codes for CASSIDTGAVSYEQYF.

In DNA form, the CDR3 reads TGTGCCAGAAGCTTGGCAGGGGGGCTGAACACTGAAGCTTTCTTT. Its protein product is CARSLAGGLNTEAFF. The chain combines TRBV5-3 with TRBJ1-1; TRBD1 matches at 7 bases. Being an ORF, TRBV5-3 has a function that is uncertain. The CDR3 runs 15 residues. V trimming: 0 bases; J trimming: 0 bases; junction bases outside the gene matches: 2.

The chain has TRBV9 and TRBJ2-7; 9 nucleotides agree with TRBD2. With V trimmed by 8 bases and J by 2 bases, 5 bases remained unmatched. The germline V gene encodes CDR1 SGDLS and CDR2 YYNGEE. This CDR3 has 13 residues. The CDR3 reads CASGTSRAYEQYF. Written as DNA, the CDR3 is TGTGCCAGTGGGACTAGCCGAGCCTACGAGCAGTACTTC.

This clone was found a few times. J is TRBJ2-7 and V is TRBV28; tentative D call: TRBD2 (8 bases). The CDR3 consists of 15 residues. Trimming took 5 bases from V and 6 from J, leaving 20 bases between them. CDR1 and CDR2 (germline): MDHEN, SYDVKM. CDR3 DNA sequence: TGTGCCAGCAGTCGACAGGGACTAGTGAGTGCCGAGCAGTACTTC. This sequence encodes CASSRQGLVSAEQYF.

As DNA, the CDR3 is TGTGCCAGCAGCTCAACAGGGGGCGTTACCGGGGAGCTGTTTTTT. As protein: CASSSTGGVTGELFF. This chain links TRBV11-3 with TRBJ2-2; 9 bases are shared with TRBD1. V shed 4 bases, J shed 5 bases, and the junction held 5 bases outside the gene matches. CDR3 length: 15 amino acids. Germline V lookup: CDR1 SGHNT, CDR2 YENEEA.